This record concerns one T cell receptor beta chain sequence. Its target is unknown. Trimming pared 4 bases from V and 4 bases from J, leaving 11 bases between. This CDR3 has 13 residues. Germline CDR1 SGHRS, CDR2 YFSETQ. This specimen belongs to a study of T cells after yellow fever vaccination. Study-wide results and caveats: Reappearance after the booster was observed for most primary-vaccination clones (roughly 95% CD4, about 85% CD8). The secondary response peaked faster, at day 5 versus 15, but was weaker.

TCRdb redid the calling of the 5' RACE reads with MiXCR, one entry per CDR3 protein. The table includes about 340,000 distinct CDR3 sequences, under 5% detected once. This clonotype was sampled from a man aged 18 to 30 who received the YFV17D yellow fever vaccine. Here the sequenced sample was PBMCs, taken 5 days after the yellow fever booster vaccination. This chain uses TRBV5-1 with TRBJ1-2; tentative D call: TRBD1 (6 bases). CDR3 loop: CASSEATGYGYTF. The CDR3 DNA follows: TGCGCCAGCAGCGAAGCGACAGGCTATGGCTACACCTTC.